The subject of this entry is one T cell receptor (beta chain). Antigen unknown. From germline, CDR1 is MNHEY and CDR2 SVGEGT. The J segment lost 8 bases and the V segment lost 0 bases, leaving 9 bases of the junction unmatched. CDR3 size: 15 residues. The TCR library protocol attached unique molecular identifiers to the individual cDNA molecules. MiXCR, run by TCRdb on the 5' RACE reads, gives a single entry per CDR3 protein. The sample includes about 11,000 distinct CDR3 sequences, over 4% of them seen just once. This record belongs to a study of early T cells in non-severe SARS-CoV-2 infection. Study-wide results and caveats: VDJdb matches were skewed toward anti-spike CD8 T cell responses.

The receptor was derived from an adult who was a healthcare worker with PCR-confirmed SARS-CoV-2 infection or an uninfected control (not recorded which). The chain links TRBV6-2 or TRBV6-3 to TRBJ2-7; TRBD1 agrees at 8 bases. Sequencing was performed on whole blood. The DNA of the CDR3 is TGTGCCAGCAGTTACTCGCTTCGGACAGGGTACAAGCAGTACTTC. Residues: CASSYSLRTGYKQYF.